This T cell receptor (beta chain) was documented in a study of blood T cells in healthy people across ages. Together with a sample-barcoded 5' primer, a J-beta primer mix was included in a second PCR lasting about 7 to 11 cycles. Template switching added a 12-random-nucleotide identifier to every cDNA molecule. TCRdb fed the 5' RACE reads into MiXCR, producing one record per CDR3 protein. The data show fewer than 700,000 distinct CDR3 sequences, 40% to 45% seen once. This clonotype came up many times. At least 6.5 million PBMCs were isolated per sample. Total RNA extraction produced at least 5 micrograms (per sample) for the study. The CDR3 loop spans 17 amino acids. Germline CDR1 is SGHTA and CDR2 is FQGTGA. Trimming removed 5 bases from V and 1 base from J; junction bases left unmatched: 10.

The sequenced sample was blood. The clonotype comes from a man at least 80 years old in good health. V gene TRBV7-3 combines with J gene TRBJ2-3; 9 bases fit TRBD2. In DNA, the CDR3 is TGTGCCAGCAGCCCCCTCGCGGGAGGGAGAGGCACAGATACGCAGTATTTT. Residues: CASSPLAGGRGTDTQYF.